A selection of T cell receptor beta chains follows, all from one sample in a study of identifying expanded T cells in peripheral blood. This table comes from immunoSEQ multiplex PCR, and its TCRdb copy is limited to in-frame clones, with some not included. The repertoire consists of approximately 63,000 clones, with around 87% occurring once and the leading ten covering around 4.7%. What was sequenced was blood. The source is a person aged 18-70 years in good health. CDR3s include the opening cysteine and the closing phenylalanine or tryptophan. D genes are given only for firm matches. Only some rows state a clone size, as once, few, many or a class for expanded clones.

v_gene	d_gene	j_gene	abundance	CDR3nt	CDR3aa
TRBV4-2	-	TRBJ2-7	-	TGTGCCAGCAGCCATACTCCAAACCTCGAGCAGTACTTC	CASSHTPNLEQYF
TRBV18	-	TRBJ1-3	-	TGTGCCAGCTCCCTTACGGGCAGGGAATCCTTTGGAAACACCATATATTTT	CASSLTGRESFGNTIYF
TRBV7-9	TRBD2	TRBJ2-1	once	TGTGCCAGCAGCTTAGGGACTAGCGGGAGCAGCTACAATGAGCAGTTCTTC	CASSLGTSGSSYNEQFF
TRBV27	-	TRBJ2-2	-	TGTGCCAGCAGTTTAAGGAGCGAGGCGGTTTACACCGGGGAGCTGTTTTTT	CASSLRSEAVYTGELFF
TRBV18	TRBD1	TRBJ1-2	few	TGTGCCAGCTCGCTCCGAAGAACAGGGGATGGCTACACCTTC	CASSLRRTGDGYTF
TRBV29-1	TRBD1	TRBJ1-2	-	TGCAGCGTTGCTAGGACAGGGCCCTCTGGCTACACCTTC	CSVARTGPSGYTF
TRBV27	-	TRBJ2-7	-	TGTGCCAGCAAGCCAGGGGTTGCTTACGAGCAGTACTTC	CASKPGVAYEQYF
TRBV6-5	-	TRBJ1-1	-	TGTGCCAGCAGCCGAGGGCCCACTGAAGCTTTCTTT	CASSRGPTEAFF
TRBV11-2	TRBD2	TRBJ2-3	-	TGTGCCAGCAGCTCGGGACTAGTAGCGTATTTT	CASSSGLVAYF
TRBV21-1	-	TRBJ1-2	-	TGTGCCAGCAGGACACAGAAACCTTATCCTAACTATGGCTACACCTTC	CASRTQKPYPNYGYTF
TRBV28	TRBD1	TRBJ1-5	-	TGTGCCAGCAGTTTCAGGGGGGGGAGCAATCAGCCCCAGCATTTT	CASSFRGGSNQPQHF
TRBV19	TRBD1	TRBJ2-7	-	TGTGCCAGTAGTATTGACAGGGCCTACGAGCAGTACTTC	CASSIDRAYEQYF
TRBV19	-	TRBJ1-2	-	TGTGCCAGTAGTATAGTGTTTCCAGTCGAAAACTATGGCTACACCTTC	CASSIVFPVENYGYTF
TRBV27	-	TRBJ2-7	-	TGTGCCAGCAGTTTGAAGGCGGACTCCTACGAGCAGTACTTC	CASSLKADSYEQYF
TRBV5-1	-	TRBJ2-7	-	TGCGCCAGCAGCAGGAGTCAGTCGGGCGAGCAGTACTTC	CASSRSQSGEQYF
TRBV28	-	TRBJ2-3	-	TGTGCCAGCAGTATCCAGCCCCGACCAAGGGATACGCAGTATTTT	CASSIQPRPRDTQYF
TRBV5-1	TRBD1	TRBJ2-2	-	TGCGCCAGCAGCTTCCAGGGGGTTGTGAACACCGGGGAGCTGTTTTTT	CASSFQGVVNTGELFF
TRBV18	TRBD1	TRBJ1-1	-	TGTGCCAGCTCACCCCGGGACAGGGGGGAGAACACTGAAGCTTTCTTT	CASSPRDRGENTEAFF
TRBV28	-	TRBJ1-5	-	TGTGTCACGGGCCTACTTAATCAGCCCCAGCATTTT	CVTGLLNQPQHF
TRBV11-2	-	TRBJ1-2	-	TGTGCCAGCAGCTTAGGGGGAAAGGGGGGCCCTAACTATGGCTACACCTTC	CASSLGGKGGPNYGYTF
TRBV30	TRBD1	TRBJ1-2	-	TGTGCCTGGAGCGACAGGGCGCTAGACTATGGCTACACCTTC	CAWSDRALDYGYTF
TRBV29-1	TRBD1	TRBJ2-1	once	TGCAGCGTAGGCGGACAGGGCTACAATGAGCAGTTCTTC	CSVGGQGYNEQFF
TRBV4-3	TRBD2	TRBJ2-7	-	TGCGCCAGCAGCCAAGATCGAAGCGGGAGGGCCTACGAGCAGTACTTC	CASSQDRSGRAYEQYF
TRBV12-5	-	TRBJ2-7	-	TGTGCTAGTGGTTTTCGGGCCGACAGGAGATCCTACGAGCAGTACTTC	CASGFRADRRSYEQYF
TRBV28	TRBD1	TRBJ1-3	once	TGTGCCAGCAGTTTGGGGGACAGGGCCGACCTCCCGCTAAGCTCTGGAAACACCATATATTTT	CASSLGDRADLPLSSGNTIYF
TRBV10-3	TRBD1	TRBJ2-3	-	TGTGCCATCAGAGGACAGGGGACAGATACGCAGTATTTT	CAIRGQGTDTQYF
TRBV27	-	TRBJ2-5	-	TGTGCCAGCAGTCCACAGGGTCCGGTCCGGGCCCAGTACTTC	CASSPQGPVRAQYF
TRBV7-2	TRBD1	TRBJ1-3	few	TGTGCCAGCAGCATGGGGGACAGCTCTGGAAACACCATATATTTT	CASSMGDSSGNTIYF
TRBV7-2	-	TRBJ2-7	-	TGTGCCAGCAGCTTAATTGGTCTCCACGAGCAGTACTTC	CASSLIGLHEQYF
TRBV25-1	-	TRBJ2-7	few	TGTGCCAGCACGCGGTCGGGGACCCTAGTCGAGCAGTACTTC	CASTRSGTLVEQYF
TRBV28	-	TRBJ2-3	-	TGTGCCAGCAGTTTATGGACAGGCCGGGAGGATACGCAGTATTTT	CASSLWTGREDTQYF
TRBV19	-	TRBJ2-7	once	TGTGCCAGCCAGGACTCGGCAACGGGCTACGAGCAGTACTTC	CASQDSATGYEQYF
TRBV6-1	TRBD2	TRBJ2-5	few	TGTGCCAGCAGTGAACTAGCGGGGGGCCAAGAGACCCAGTACTTC	CASSELAGGQETQYF
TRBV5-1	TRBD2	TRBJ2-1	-	TGCGCCAGCAGCTTGATCGGGACTAGCGGCGACAATGAGCAGTTCTTC	CASSLIGTSGDNEQFF
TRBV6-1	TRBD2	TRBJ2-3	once	TGTGCCAGCAGCAGAGTAGCGGGAGGCACAGATACGCAGTATTTT	CASSRVAGGTDTQYF
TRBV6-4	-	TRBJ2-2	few	TGTGCCAGCAGTGAGGCCGGGACTTCGAACACCGGGGAGCTGTTTTTT	CASSEAGTSNTGELFF
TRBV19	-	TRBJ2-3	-	TGTGCCAGTAGTATTTCGGGGGGCACAGATACGCAGTATTTT	CASSISGGTDTQYF
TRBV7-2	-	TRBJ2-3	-	TGTGCCAGCAGCTTAGCGGGGGGTAGCACAGATACGCAGTATTTT	CASSLAGGSTDTQYF
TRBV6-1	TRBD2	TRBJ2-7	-	TGTGCCAGCAGTGAACGTCCAGCGGGAGCCTACGAGCAGTACTTC	CASSERPAGAYEQYF
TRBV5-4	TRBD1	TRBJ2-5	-	TGTGCCAGCAGCCCAGACAGGGCGAGAGAGACCCAGTACTTC	CASSPDRARETQYF
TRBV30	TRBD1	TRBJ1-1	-	TGTGCCTGGAGCGACAGGGCTAGAGCTGAAGCTTTCTTT	CAWSDRARAEAFF
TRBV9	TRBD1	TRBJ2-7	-	TGTGCCAGCAGCGTAGGTGCGGACAGGGGGCGCTACGAGCAGTACTTC	CASSVGADRGRYEQYF
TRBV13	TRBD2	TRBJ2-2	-	TGTGCCAGCAGCTTACCCAGCGGGAGACACACCGGGGAGCTGTTTTTT	CASSLPSGRHTGELFF
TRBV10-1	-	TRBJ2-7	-	TGCGCCAGCAGTGATCCCGGGACGGGGTTGATCGAGCAGTACTTC	CASSDPGTGLIEQYF
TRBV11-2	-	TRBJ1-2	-	TGTGCCAGCAGCTTAGACAAAAACTATGGCTACACCTTC	CASSLDKNYGYTF
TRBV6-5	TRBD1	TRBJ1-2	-	TGTGCCAGCAGTTCCGGGACAGGGTTCTATGGCTACACCTTC	CASSSGTGFYGYTF